This record looks at one TCR beta chain sequence and its context. The data originate from a study of blood T cell repertoires in COVID-19. Source study methods: Estimates of nucleated cell counts were drawn from the amplification of reference gene primers. Clones were read by immunoSEQ multiplex PCR, and TCRdb kept only the in-frame ones, dropping some. Clone size and the V and J calls come from that table; the DNA yielded D and trimming. The sample contains approximately 210,000 clones, about nine tenths of which appear only once. The germline CDR1 and CDR2 sequences are LNHDA and SQIVND (reference sequence). J gave up 4 bases and V 4 bases, and 6 bases lay outside the gene matches. The CDR3 runs to 16 residues.

This receptor was taken from a woman between 40 and 55 years old with acute or convalescent COVID-19. The chain links TRBV19 to TRBJ2-3, with 12 nucleotides matching TRBD2. Sequenced: peripheral blood. The CDR3 nucleotides are TGTGCCAGTAGTAGAACTAGCGGGGGGCATGCAGATACGCAGTATTTT. This codes for CASSRTSGGHADTQYF.